What follows is one T cell receptor beta chain and its context. What it binds is not known. This same CDR3 is encoded by further DNA sequences in the sample. From germline, CDR1 is LGHNA and CDR2 YSLEER. The CDR3 sequence is 13 residues long. V lost 1 base to trimming and J lost 3 bases, with 7 bases between them. The input for sorted-subset replicate PCRs was approximately 210 ng DNA, 25,000 to 35,000 T cell genomes. Clones were sequenced by immunoSEQ multiplex PCR, and TCRdb holds only the in-frame ones, with some missing. The sample carries around 1,000,000 clones, roughly 77% recorded once. The data stem from a study of shared clonotypes between healthy human individuals. General study results and limits: Owing to a small donor count, the genetic and exposure-history diversity represented was limited. Among the subsets, naive ones generally showed larger estimated richness than memory ones.

The TCR sequence derives from a man in his late teens or twenties in good health. Some clones in this sample may be carry-over from other donors' samples. The chain combines TRBV4-3 with TRBJ2-7, with D maybe TRBD1 (5 bases). The material sequenced was memory CD4+ T cells from PBMCs. Subset described: CD45RA-negative fraction. The DNA for the CDR3 is TGCGCCAGCAGCCAAGGCACAGGCTACGAGCAGTACTTC. Translation gives CASSQGTGYEQYF.